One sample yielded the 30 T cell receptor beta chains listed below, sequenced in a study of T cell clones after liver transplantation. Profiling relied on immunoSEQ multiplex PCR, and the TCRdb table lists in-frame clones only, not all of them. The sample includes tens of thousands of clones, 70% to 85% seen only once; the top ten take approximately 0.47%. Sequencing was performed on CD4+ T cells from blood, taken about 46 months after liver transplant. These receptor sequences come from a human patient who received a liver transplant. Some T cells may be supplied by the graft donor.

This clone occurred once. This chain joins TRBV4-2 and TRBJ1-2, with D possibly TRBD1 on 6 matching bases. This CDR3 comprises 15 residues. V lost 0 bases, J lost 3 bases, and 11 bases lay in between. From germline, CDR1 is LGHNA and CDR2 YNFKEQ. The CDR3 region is CASSQDGAGDYGYTF. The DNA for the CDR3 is TGTGCCAGCAGCCAAGATGGTGCAGGGGACTATGGCTACACCTTC.

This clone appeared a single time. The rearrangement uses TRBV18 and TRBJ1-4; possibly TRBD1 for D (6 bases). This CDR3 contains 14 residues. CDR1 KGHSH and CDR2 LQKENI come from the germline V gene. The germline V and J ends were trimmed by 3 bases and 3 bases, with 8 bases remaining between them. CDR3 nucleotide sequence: TGTGCCAGCTCACCGGGGGCAGCTAATGAAAAACTGTTTTTT. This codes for CASSPGAANEKLFF.

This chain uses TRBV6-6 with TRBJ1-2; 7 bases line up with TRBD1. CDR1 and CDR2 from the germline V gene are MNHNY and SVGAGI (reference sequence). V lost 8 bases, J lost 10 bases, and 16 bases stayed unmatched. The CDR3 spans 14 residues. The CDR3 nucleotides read TGTGCCAGCTTTAATCCACGGGTCGGGACAGACTACACCTTC. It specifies CASFNPRVGTDYTF.

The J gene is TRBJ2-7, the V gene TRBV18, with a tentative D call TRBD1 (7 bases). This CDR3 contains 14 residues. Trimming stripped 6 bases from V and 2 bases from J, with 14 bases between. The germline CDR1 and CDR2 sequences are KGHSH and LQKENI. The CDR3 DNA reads TGTGCCAGCTCTCTACAGGGGACTGCCTACGAGCAGTACTTC. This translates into CASSLQGTAYEQYF.

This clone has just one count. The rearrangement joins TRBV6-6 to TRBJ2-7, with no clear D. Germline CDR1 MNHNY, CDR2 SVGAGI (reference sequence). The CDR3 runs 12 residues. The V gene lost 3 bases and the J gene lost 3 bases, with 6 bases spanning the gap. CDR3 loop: CASSYTNYEQYF. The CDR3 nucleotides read TGTGCCAGCAGTTATACGAACTACGAGCAGTACTTC.

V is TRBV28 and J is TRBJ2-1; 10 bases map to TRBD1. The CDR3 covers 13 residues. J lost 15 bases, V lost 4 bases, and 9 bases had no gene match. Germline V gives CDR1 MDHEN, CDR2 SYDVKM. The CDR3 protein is CASSSIDRGLRFF. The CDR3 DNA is TGTGCCAGCAGTTCCATTGACAGGGGGCTCCGGTTCTTC.

CDR3 DNA sequence: TGTGCCGGATCGTACCGGGACATTAACACTGAAGCTTTCTTT. This encodes CAGSYRDINTEAFF. This chain links TRBV28 with TRBJ1-1, with D perhaps matching TRBD1 (6 bases). The CDR3 is 14 amino acids. The germline V gene encodes CDR1 MDHEN and CDR2 SYDVKM. Trimming stripped 11 bases from V and 2 bases from J, with 18 bases between.

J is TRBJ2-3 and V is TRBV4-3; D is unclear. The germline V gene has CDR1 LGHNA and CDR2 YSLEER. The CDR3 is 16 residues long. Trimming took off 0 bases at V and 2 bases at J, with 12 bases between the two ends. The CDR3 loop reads CASSQDGRYITDTQYF. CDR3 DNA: TGCGCCAGCAGCCAAGACGGACGGTACATCACAGATACGCAGTATTTT.

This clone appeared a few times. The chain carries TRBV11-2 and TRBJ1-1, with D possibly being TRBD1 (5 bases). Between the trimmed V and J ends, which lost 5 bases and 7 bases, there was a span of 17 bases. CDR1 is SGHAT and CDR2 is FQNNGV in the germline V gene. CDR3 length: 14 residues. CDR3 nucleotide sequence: TGTGCCAGCAGCCTAACGACGGGACGGTATGAAGCTTTCTTT. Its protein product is CASSLTTGRYEAFF. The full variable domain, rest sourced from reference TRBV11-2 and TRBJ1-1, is EAGVAQSPRYKIIEKRQSVAFWCNPISGHATLYWYQQILGQGPKLLIQFQNNGVVDDSQLPKDRFSAERLKGVDSTLKIQPAKLEDSAVYLCASSLTTGRYEAFFGQGTRLTVV.

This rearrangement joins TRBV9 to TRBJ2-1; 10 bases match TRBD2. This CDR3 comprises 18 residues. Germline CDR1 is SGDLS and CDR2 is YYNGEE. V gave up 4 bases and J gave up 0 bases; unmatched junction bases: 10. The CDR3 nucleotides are TGTGCCAGCAGCTTAGCGGGAGGACCCCTGAGCTCCTACAATGAGCAGTTCTTC. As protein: CASSLAGGPLSSYNEQFF.

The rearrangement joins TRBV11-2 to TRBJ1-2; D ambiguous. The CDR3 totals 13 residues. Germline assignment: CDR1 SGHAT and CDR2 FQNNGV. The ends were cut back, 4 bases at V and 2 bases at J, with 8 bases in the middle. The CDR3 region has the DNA TGTGCCAGCAGCTCCGGTATCAACTATGGCTACACCTTC. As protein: CASSSGINYGYTF.

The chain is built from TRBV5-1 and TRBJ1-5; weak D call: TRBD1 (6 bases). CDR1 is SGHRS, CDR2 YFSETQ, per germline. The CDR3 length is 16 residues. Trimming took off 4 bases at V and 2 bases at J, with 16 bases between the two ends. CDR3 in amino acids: CASSPGGGAGNQPQHF. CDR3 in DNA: TGCGCCAGCAGCCCGGGGGGGGGCGCGGGCAATCAGCCCCAGCATTTT.

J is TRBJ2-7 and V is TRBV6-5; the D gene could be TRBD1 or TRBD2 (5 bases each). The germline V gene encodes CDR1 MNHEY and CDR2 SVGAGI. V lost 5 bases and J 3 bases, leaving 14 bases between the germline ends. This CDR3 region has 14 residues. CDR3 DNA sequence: TGTGCCAGCAGTGAAATTAGTGGGGGCTACGAGCAGTACTTC. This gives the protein CASSEISGGYEQYF.

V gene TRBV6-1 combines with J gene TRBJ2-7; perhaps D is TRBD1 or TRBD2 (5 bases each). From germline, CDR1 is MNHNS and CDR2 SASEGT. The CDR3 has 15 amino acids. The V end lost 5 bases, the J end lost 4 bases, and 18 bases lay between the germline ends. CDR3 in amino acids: CASSRLRDGSYEQYF. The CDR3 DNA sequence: TGTGCCAGCAGTCGACTTCGGGACGGTTCTTACGAGCAGTACTTC.

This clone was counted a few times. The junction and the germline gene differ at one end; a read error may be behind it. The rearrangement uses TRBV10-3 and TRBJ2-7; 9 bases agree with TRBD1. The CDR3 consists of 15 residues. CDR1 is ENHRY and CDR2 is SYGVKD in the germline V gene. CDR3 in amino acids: CAISKSGTGLAEQYF. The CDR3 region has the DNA TGTGCCATCAGTAAGTCCGGGACAGGGTTGGCCGAGCAGTACTTC.

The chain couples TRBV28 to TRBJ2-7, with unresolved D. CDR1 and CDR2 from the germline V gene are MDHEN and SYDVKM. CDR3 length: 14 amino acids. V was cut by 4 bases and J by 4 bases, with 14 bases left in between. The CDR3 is CASSSRKVLYEQYF. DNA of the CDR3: TGTGCCAGCAGTTCCCGGAAAGTGTTATACGAGCAGTACTTC.

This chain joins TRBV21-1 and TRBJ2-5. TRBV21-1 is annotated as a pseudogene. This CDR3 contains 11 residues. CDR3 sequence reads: CASSKGETQYF. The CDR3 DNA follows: TGTGCCAGCAGCAAAGGGGAGACCCAGTACTTC.

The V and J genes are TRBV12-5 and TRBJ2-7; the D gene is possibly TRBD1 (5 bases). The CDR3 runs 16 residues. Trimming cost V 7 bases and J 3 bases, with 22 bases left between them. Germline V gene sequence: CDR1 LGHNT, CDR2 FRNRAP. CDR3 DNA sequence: TGTGCTAGTGCCCTCTGGACATCGGCCAGTTACTACGAGCAGTACTTC. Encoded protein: CASALWTSASYYEQYF. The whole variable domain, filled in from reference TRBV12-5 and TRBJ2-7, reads DARVTQTPRHKVTEMGQEVTMRCQPILGHNTVFWYRQTMMQGLELLAYFRNRAPLDDSGMPKDRFSAEMPDATLATLKIQPSEPRDSAVYFCASALWTSASYYEQYFGPGTRLTVT.

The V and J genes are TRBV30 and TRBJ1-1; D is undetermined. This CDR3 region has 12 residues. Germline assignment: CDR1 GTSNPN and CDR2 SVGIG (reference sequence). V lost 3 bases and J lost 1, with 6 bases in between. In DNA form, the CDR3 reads TGTGCCTGGAGGATGAGGAACACTGAAGCTTTCTTT. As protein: CAWRMRNTEAFF.

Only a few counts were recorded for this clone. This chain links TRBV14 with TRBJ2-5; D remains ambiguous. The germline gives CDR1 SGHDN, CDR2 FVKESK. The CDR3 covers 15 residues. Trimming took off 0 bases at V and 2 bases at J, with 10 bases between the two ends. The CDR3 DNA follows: TGTGCCAGCAGCCAAGATAGGTTCGCTCAAGAGACCCAGTACTTC. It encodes CASSQDRFAQETQYF.

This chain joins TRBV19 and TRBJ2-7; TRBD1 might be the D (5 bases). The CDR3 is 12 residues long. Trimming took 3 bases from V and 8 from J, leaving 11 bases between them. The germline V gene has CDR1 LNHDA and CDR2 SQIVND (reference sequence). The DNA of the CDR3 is TGTGCCAGTAGTATGGGGCCAAATCAGCAGTACTTC. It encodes CASSMGPNQQYF.

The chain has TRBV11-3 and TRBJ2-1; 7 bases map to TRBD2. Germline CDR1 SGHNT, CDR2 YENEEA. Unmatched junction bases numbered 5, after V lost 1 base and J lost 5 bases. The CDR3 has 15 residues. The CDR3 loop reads CASSLGTRLNNEQFF. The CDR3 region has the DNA TGTGCCAGCAGCTTAGGGACTAGACTAAACAATGAGCAGTTCTTC.

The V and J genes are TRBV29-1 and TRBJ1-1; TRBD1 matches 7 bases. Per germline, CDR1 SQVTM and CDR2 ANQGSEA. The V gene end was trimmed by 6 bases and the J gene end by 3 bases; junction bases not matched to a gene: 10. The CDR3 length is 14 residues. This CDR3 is CSVVGQATYTEAFF. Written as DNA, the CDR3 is TGCAGCGTGGTAGGACAGGCGACATACACTGAAGCTTTCTTT.

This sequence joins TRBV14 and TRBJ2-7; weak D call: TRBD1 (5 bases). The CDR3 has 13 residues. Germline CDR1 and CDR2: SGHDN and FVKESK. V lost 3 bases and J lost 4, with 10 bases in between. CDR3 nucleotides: TGTGCCAGCAGCCAGATGAGACAGTACGAGCAGTACTTC. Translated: CASSQMRQYEQYF.

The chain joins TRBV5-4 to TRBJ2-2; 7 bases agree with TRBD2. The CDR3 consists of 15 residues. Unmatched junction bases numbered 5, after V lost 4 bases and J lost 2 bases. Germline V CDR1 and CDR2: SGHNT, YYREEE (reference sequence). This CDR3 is CASSPSGPNTGELFF. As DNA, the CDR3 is TGTGCCAGCAGCCCTAGCGGACCTAACACCGGGGAGCTGTTTTTT.

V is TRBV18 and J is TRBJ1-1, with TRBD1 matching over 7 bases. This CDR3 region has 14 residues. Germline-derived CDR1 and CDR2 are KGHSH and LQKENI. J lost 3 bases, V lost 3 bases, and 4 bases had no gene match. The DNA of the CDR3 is TGTGCCAGCTCACCCTACAGGGGAGACACTGAAGCTTTCTTT. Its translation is CASSPYRGDTEAFF.

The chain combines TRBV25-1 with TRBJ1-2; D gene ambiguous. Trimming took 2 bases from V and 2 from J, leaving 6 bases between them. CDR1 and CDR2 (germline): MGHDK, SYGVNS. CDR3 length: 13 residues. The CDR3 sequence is CASSEKRNYGYTF. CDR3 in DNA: TGTGCCAGCAGTGAAAAACGGAACTATGGCTACACCTTC.

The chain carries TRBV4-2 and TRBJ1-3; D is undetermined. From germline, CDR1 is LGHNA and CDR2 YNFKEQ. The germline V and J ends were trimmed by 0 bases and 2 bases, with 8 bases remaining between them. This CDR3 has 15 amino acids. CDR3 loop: CASSQDRTAGNTIYF. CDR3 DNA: TGTGCCAGCAGCCAAGATAGGACGGCTGGAAACACCATATATTTT.

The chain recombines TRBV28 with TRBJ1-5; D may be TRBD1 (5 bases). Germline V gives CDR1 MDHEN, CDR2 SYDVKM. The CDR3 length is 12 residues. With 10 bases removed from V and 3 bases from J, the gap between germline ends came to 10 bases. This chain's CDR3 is CAIETANQPQHF. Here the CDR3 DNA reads TGTGCCATCGAGACAGCCAATCAGCCCCAGCATTTT.

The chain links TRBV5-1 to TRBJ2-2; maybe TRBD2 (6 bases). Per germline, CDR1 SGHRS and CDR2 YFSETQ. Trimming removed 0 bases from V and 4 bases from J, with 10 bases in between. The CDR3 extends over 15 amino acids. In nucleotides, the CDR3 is TGCGCCAGCAGCTTGGATAGCGGCGGCACCGGGGAGCTGTTTTTT. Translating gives CASSLDSGGTGELFF.